This is a list of T cell receptor beta chains from one sample in a study of shared clonotypes between healthy human individuals. Sequencing was performed with immunoSEQ multiplex PCR; in TCRdb, only in-frame clones are kept and a portion is missing. The data show around 1,100,000 clones, with approximately 80% seen just once and approximately 0.9% held by the top ten. Sequenced sample: memory CD4+ T cells from PBMCs. These receptors originate from a man aged 18 to 35 in good health. Some clones in this sample may be carry-over from other donors' samples. CDR3s include the opening cysteine and the closing phenylalanine or tryptophan. The order of the fields is V gene, clone size, J gene, D gene, CDR3 DNA, CDR3 protein. A D gene is named only where the DNA matches it firmly. Clone size appears in some rows only: once, few, many, or a class for an expanded clone.

TRBV7-3	NA	TRBJ2-1	NA	TGTGCCAGCAGCTCCGACCCTACTTCCTACAATGAGCAGTTCTTC	CASSSDPTSYNEQFF
TRBV9	few	TRBJ2-7	NA	TGTGCCAGCAGCACCCAGGGGACTGTAACTTTGGAGCAGTACTTC	CASSTQGTVTLEQYF
TRBV5-4	NA	TRBJ2-7	TRBD2	TGTGCCAGCAGCTTTGGACTAGACTACGAGCAGTACTTC	CASSFGLDYEQYF
TRBV7-2	NA	TRBJ2-7	TRBD1	TGTGCCAGCAGCTTAAGGACAGGGGGCTCCTACGAGCAGTACTTC	CASSLRTGGSYEQYF
TRBV28	NA	TRBJ1-5	NA	TGTGCCAGCAGGCCATTGACAGCCGACTGGGTGTGGCCCCAGCATTTT	CASRPLTADWVWPQHF
TRBV28	once	TRBJ1-2	NA	TGTGCCAGCAGTTTTTTCGACAGTCACTATGGCTACACCTTC	CASSFFDSHYGYTF
TRBV5-8	NA	TRBJ2-5	TRBD1	TGTGCCAGCAGCTATCGGACAACAGGGGGTAGTGAGACCCAGTACTTC	CASSYRTTGGSETQYF
TRBV5-1	NA	TRBJ2-5	TRBD1	TGCGCCAGCAGCTCAGGAGGGACAGGTGGCCAAGAGACCCAGTACTTC	CASSSGGTGGQETQYF
TRBV18	NA	TRBJ1-4	TRBD1	TGTGCCAGCTCACATGACAGGGGACCGTGGGAAAAACTGTTTTTT	CASSHDRGPWEKLFF
TRBV5-1	few	TRBJ1-2	NA	TGCGCCAGCAGCTTGGCTCTCTCAACAGGGATGGGGAACTATGGCTACACCTTC	CASSLALSTGMGNYGYTF
TRBV5-1	NA	TRBJ2-1	TRBD2	TGCGCCAGCAGCTTGGTTGGGGCTAGCGGGGACCCAAGATCTGGCTACAATGAGCAGTTCTTC	CASSLVGASGDPRSGYNEQFF
TRBV9	NA	TRBJ2-7	NA	TGTGCCAGCAGCGACGAAGTGGGGGGTAGCGAGCAGTACTTC	CASSDEVGGSEQYF
TRBV4-1	NA	TRBJ2-7	TRBD1	TGCGCCAGCAGCCAAGATACGGGGACAGGAGCTTACGAGCAGTACTTC	CASSQDTGTGAYEQYF
TRBV28	many	TRBJ1-2	NA	TGTGCCAGCAGTCCAAATAACTATGGCTACACCTTC	CASSPNNYGYTF
TRBV15	NA	TRBJ2-3	TRBD2	TGTGCCACCAGCAGGACGAGGACTAGCGGGAGCGGGACAGATACGCAGTATTTT	CATSRTRTSGSGTDTQYF
TRBV2	NA	TRBJ1-5	NA	TGTGCCAGCAGTGAAGACCTGGAGGATCAGCCCCAGCATTTT	CASSEDLEDQPQHF
TRBV10-3	NA	TRBJ2-3	NA	TGTGCCATCAGTGGGATAGGCACAGATACGCAGTATTTT	CAISGIGTDTQYF
TRBV10-1	few	TRBJ2-3	TRBD2	TGCGCCAGCGGCGGGGGAGCAGATACGCAGTATTTT	CASGGGADTQYF
TRBV5-5	once	TRBJ1-2	NA	TGTGCCAGCAGCATCGGGTTATATGGCTACACCTTC	CASSIGLYGYTF